The 29 T cell receptor beta chains given below trace back to one sample, sequenced in a study of OX40 agonist ivuxolimab in advanced cancers. Data came from immunoSEQ multiplex PCR; TCRdb stores just in-frame clones and leaves some out. The sample holds approximately 70,000 clones; around 86% are singletons and the top ten take approximately 3%. Sample: CD4+ or CD8+ T cells sorted from blood, taken in a trial of the OX40 agonist ivuxolimab. These receptors came from an adult with an advanced solid tumor such as melanoma, head and neck, liver or kidney cancer.

This chain uses TRBV7-3 with TRBJ1-1, with D unclear. CDR3 length: 13 residues. Looked up from germline, CDR1 is SGHTA and CDR2 is FQGTGA. V was shortened by 1 base and J by 4 bases, with 7 bases between the two germline ends. CDR3 sequence reads: CASSLNRFTEAFF. CDR3 nucleotides: TGTGCCAGCAGCTTAAATCGGTTCACTGAAGCTTTCTTT. Drawing the rest from reference TRBV7-3 and TRBJ1-1, the complete variable domain is GAGVSQTPSNKVTEKGKYVELRCDPISGHTALYWYRQSLGQGPEFLIYFQGTGAADDSGLPNDRFFAVRPEGSVSTLKIQRTERGDSAVYLCASSLNRFTEAFFGQGTRLTVV.

The rearrangement uses TRBV9 and TRBJ1-2, with 7 positions matching TRBD1. Germline V gives CDR1 SGDLS, CDR2 YYNGEE. This CDR3 is built from 14 residues. The V segment lost 4 bases and the J segment 3 bases; nucleotides outside the gene matches: 6. In DNA form, the CDR3 reads TGTGCCAGCAGCCCGAAAGGGGGCGACTATGGCTACACCTTC. Protein product: CASSPKGGDYGYTF.

V usage is TRBV5-1 and J usage is TRBJ2-7; no firm D call. CDR3 size: 16 residues. V was clipped by 0 bases and J by 0 bases, with 13 bases between them. Germline CDR1 is SGHRS and CDR2 is YFSETQ. Here the CDR3 DNA reads TGCGCCAGCAGCTTGGTGTCCCAGACAAGCTCCTACGAGCAGTACTTC. It is translated as CASSLVSQTSSYEQYF.

For the CDR3, the DNA is TGTGCCTGGACACGCGGGACTTTGGGCGAGCAGTTCTTC. Translation: CAWTRGTLGEQFF. V usage is TRBV30 and J usage is TRBJ2-1, with D possibly TRBD2 on 6 matching bases. The CDR3 contains 13 residues. Trimming pared 4 bases from V and 10 bases from J, leaving 17 bases between. Per germline, CDR1 GTSNPN and CDR2 SVGIG (reference sequence).

This chain's CDR3 is CASSFEAGELFF. DNA of the CDR3: TGCGCCAGCAGCTTCGAAGCCGGGGAGCTGTTTTTT. V usage is TRBV5-1 and J usage is TRBJ2-2; D uncertain. V lost 2 bases, J lost 6 bases, and 5 bases lay in between. The CDR3 covers 12 residues. Germline V gives CDR1 SGHRS, CDR2 YFSETQ. The variable domain in full, completed from reference TRBV5-1 and TRBJ2-2, reads KAGVTQTPRYLIKTRGQQVTLSCSPISGHRSVSWYQQTPGQGLQFLFEYFSETQRNKGNFPGRFSGRQFSNSRSEMNVSTLELGDSALYLCASSFEAGELFFGEGSRLTVL.

This chain joins TRBV19 and TRBJ2-5; 11 bases match TRBD2. Germline V gene sequence: CDR1 LNHDA, CDR2 SQIVND (reference sequence). After removal of 6 bases from V and 4 bases from J, the junction contained 10 bases not matched to a gene. The CDR3 consists of 16 residues. CDR3 in amino acids: CASSPFPSGGTETQYF. The CDR3 region has the DNA TGTGCCAGTAGCCCCTTTCCTAGCGGGGGGACAGAGACCCAGTACTTC.

Only a few counts were recorded for this clone. The V and J genes are TRBV11-2 and TRBJ2-3; 9 bases fit TRBD1. This CDR3 region has 14 residues. Germline loops: CDR1 SGHAT, CDR2 FQNNGV. The junction had 5 bases not matched to a gene; V was cut back by 0 bases and J by 10 bases. The CDR3 nucleotides read TGTGCCAGCAGCTTAGAGACAGGGACAGGGTCGCAGTATTTT. Protein sequence: CASSLETGTGSQYF. Supplemented by reference TRBV11-2 and TRBJ2-3, the full variable domain reads EAGVAQSPRYKIIEKRQSVAFWCNPISGHATLYWYQQILGQGPKLLIQFQNNGVVDDSQLPKDRFSAERLKGVDSTLKIQPAKLEDSAVYLCASSLETGTGSQYFGPGTRLTVL.

The chain joins TRBV5-1 to TRBJ2-7, with 7 bases lining up with TRBD1. Germline CDR1 and CDR2: SGHRS and YFSETQ. The CDR3 runs 13 residues. V shed 5 bases and J 3 bases; nucleotides not matched to a gene: 5. This chain's CDR3 is CASSGTAYYEQYF. CDR3 DNA: TGCGCCAGCAGTGGGACAGCTTACTACGAGCAGTACTTC.

The chain links TRBV15 to TRBJ1-3; D possibly corresponds to TRBD1 (5 bases). The germline V gene has CDR1 LNHNV and CDR2 YYDKDF (reference sequence). The CDR3 has 14 residues. Between the trimmed V and J ends, which lost 8 bases and 2 bases, there was a span of 13 bases. This chain's CDR3 is CATGAGVAGNTIYF. CDR3 nucleotides: TGTGCCACCGGGGCGGGGGTGGCTGGAAACACCATATATTTT. Supplemented by reference TRBV15 and TRBJ1-3, the full variable domain reads DAMVIQNPRYQVTQFGKPVTLSCSQTLNHNVMYWYQQKSSQAPKLLFHYYDKDFNNEADTPDNFQSRRPNTSFCFLDIRSPGLGDTAMYLCATGAGVAGNTIYFGEGSWLTVV.

The J gene is TRBJ2-3, the V gene TRBV9, with TRBD2 as a possible D gene (5 bases). This CDR3 comprises 13 residues. Germline values: CDR1 SGDLS, CDR2 YYNGEE. V lost 0 bases to trimming and J lost 4 bases, with 6 bases between them. The DNA for the CDR3 is TGTGCCAGCAGCGTAGCGGGGTCAGATACGCAGTATTTT. Translation: CASSVAGSDTQYF.

The chain carries TRBV28 and TRBJ2-7; possibly TRBD1 for D (6 bases). The CDR3 covers 13 residues. The V end lost 3 bases, the J end lost 5 bases, and 11 bases lay between the germline ends. The germline gives CDR1 MDHEN, CDR2 SYDVKM. The CDR3 sequence is CASSLDSIDEQYF. The CDR3 DNA sequence: TGTGCCAGCAGTTTGGACAGTATCGACGAGCAGTACTTC.

The chain joins TRBV2 to TRBJ1-2, with D tentatively TRBD1 (6 bases). Germline CDR1 reads SNHLY; CDR2 reads FYNNEI. The V end was cut by 3 bases, the J end by 6 bases, with 14 bases between. The CDR3 runs 14 residues. The DNA for the CDR3 is TGTGCCAGCAGTGAGAAAAGGGACACGGATGGCTACACCTTC. Protein: CASSEKRDTDGYTF.

This sequence joins TRBV4-1 and TRBJ1-4; D is unclear. The CDR3 is 16 residues long. The V end lost 0 bases, the J end lost 10 bases, and 18 bases lay between the germline ends. From germline, CDR1 is MGHRA and CDR2 YSYEKL. CDR3 DNA sequence: TGCGCCAGCAGCCAAGAAAATACCAGGACCCAAGGAAAACTGTTTTTT. It codes for CASSQENTRTQGKLFF.

The gene calls are TRBV28 and TRBJ2-5; D might be TRBD2 (5 bases). The germline CDR1 and CDR2 sequences are MDHEN and SYDVKM. Trimming pared 10 bases from V and 0 bases from J, leaving 15 bases between. The CDR3 is 14 amino acids. In DNA, the CDR3 is TGTGCCACCATGTTTGAGGGCTACCAAGAGACCCAGTACTTC. This translates into CATMFEGYQETQYF.

This chain connects TRBV6-5 to TRBJ1-5; D is unresolved. Germline V CDR1 and CDR2: MNHEY, SVGAGI. V lost 6 bases, J lost 4 bases, and 10 bases lay in between. The CDR3 length is 13 residues. This chain's CDR3 is CASSFRRNQPQHF. The CDR3 DNA sequence: TGTGCCAGCAGCTTTAGAAGAAATCAGCCCCAGCATTTT.

The chain couples TRBV2 to TRBJ1-5; D gene unclear. The germline V and J ends were trimmed by 3 bases and 5 bases, with 8 bases remaining between them. The CDR3 length is 13 residues. CDR1 is SNHLY and CDR2 is FYNNEI in the germline V gene. In DNA form, the CDR3 reads TGTGCCAGCAGTGACAGGAGGGATCAGCCCCAGCATTTT. Translated: CASSDRRDQPQHF.

This clone occurred once. The chain uses TRBV21-1 and TRBJ1-3; TRBD1 is the table's D call and was not checked against the DNA. TRBV21-1 is given as a pseudogene. This CDR3 spans 19 amino acids. CDR3 in amino acids: CASSLPRGQGRESGNTIYF. In DNA form, the CDR3 reads TGTGCCAGCAGTTTACCCCGCGGGCAGGGGCGCGAGTCTGGAAACACCATATATTTT.

The rearrangement links TRBV4-2 to TRBJ2-1; 9 bases are shared with TRBD2. With 0 bases clipped from V and 8 bases from J, the junction kept 5 bases outside the gene matches. The CDR3 covers 15 residues. Germline values: CDR1 LGHNA, CDR2 YNFKEQ. The DNA for the CDR3 is TGTGCCAGCAGCCAAGAAGCGGGGGGAGGCTATGAGCAGTTCTTC. This sequence encodes CASSQEAGGGYEQFF.

The count of this clone is one. V and J are TRBV9 and TRBJ2-1; 7 nucleotides agree with TRBD1. Trimming at V came to 8 bases and at J to 5 bases, leaving 16 bases not matched to a gene. CDR1 SGDLS and CDR2 YYNGEE come from the germline V gene. This CDR3 comprises 16 residues. The chain's CDR3 is CASSLTGQGVNNEQFF. The DNA for the CDR3 is TGTGCCAGTAGTTTAACGGGGCAGGGGGTCAACAATGAGCAGTTCTTC. The variable domain in full, completed from reference TRBV9 and TRBJ2-1, reads DSGVTQTPKHLITATGQRVTLRCSPRSGDLSVYWYQQSLDQGLQFLIQYYNGEERAKGNILERFSAQQFPDLHSELNLSSLELGDSALYFCASSLTGQGVNNEQFFGPGTRLTVL.

The CDR3 nucleotides read TGTGCCAGCAGTTTCCGGCTAGCGGGGGGGAATAGGGATGAGCAGTTCTTC. It is translated as CASSFRLAGGNRDEQFF. The chain employs TRBV28 and TRBJ2-1; 12 bases fit TRBD2. This CDR3 has 17 residues. After removal of 3 bases from V and 8 bases from J, the junction contained 11 bases not matched to a gene. Germline values: CDR1 MDHEN, CDR2 SYDVKM.

In this sample, this clone turned up once. CDR3 protein: CASSRDGNEKLFF. The CDR3 DNA is TGTGCCAGCAGCCGAGACGGTAATGAAAAACTGTTTTTT. The V gene is TRBV11-1, the J gene TRBJ1-4; D call uncertain. The CDR3 length is 13 residues. CDR1 is SGHAT and CDR2 is FQDESV in the germline V gene (reference sequence). With 5 bases removed from V and 4 bases from J, the gap between germline ends came to 8 bases.

The chain is built from TRBV5-1 and TRBJ2-5; the match to TRBD2 covers 9 bases. The germline CDR1 and CDR2 sequences are SGHRS and YFSETQ. V dropped 6 bases and J dropped 1; count of bases not matched to a gene: 10. The CDR3 is 16 residues long. CDR3 amino acids: CASTQNGGGAQETQYF. The CDR3 nucleotides read TGCGCCAGCACCCAGAACGGCGGGGGGGCCCAAGAGACCCAGTACTTC.

V gene TRBV30 combines with J gene TRBJ1-5; TRBD1 matches at 7 bases. V lost 1 base, J lost 7 bases, and 7 bases stayed unmatched. Germline V CDR1 and CDR2: GTSNPN, SVGIG (reference sequence). This CDR3 is 14 amino acids long. CDR3 residues: CAWSATSRGQPQHF. As DNA, the CDR3 is TGTGCCTGGAGTGCGACAAGCAGGGGGCAGCCCCAGCATTTT.

The chain joins TRBV4-3 to TRBJ1-6, with D possibly being TRBD1 (5 bases). The V end was cut by 1 base, the J end by 0 bases, with 10 bases between. The CDR3 runs to 17 residues. Germline assignment: CDR1 LGHNA and CDR2 YSLEER. The CDR3 nucleotides are TGCGCCAGCAGCCAAGTCGGGGCAGGCTCCTATAATTCACCCCTCCACTTT. It codes for CASSQVGAGSYNSPLHF.

This rearrangement joins TRBV5-4 to TRBJ2-7; 8 bases agree with TRBD2. CDR3 size: 15 residues. Per germline, CDR1 SGHNT and CDR2 YYREEE (reference sequence). Trimming cost V 3 bases and J 8 bases; bases outside gene matches: 13. The CDR3 region has the DNA TGTGCCAGCAGCTATCGGAACCTAGCGGGCAGCCAGCAGTACTTC. Its translation is CASSYRNLAGSQQYF.

The V and J genes are TRBV4-1 and TRBJ1-2, with D maybe TRBD1 (6 bases). The CDR3 runs to 16 residues. The germline V gene encodes CDR1 MGHRA and CDR2 YSYEKL. Trimming pared 2 bases from V and 2 bases from J, leaving 15 bases between. CDR3 coding DNA: TGCGCCAGCAGCCAATTCCCCCGGGGGCGGAACTATGGCTACACCTTC. Residues: CASSQFPRGRNYGYTF.

V usage is TRBV28 and J usage is TRBJ1-1; 8 bases map to TRBD1. The CDR3 totals 14 residues. V gave up 7 bases and J gave up 8 bases; unmatched junction bases: 12. Germline V gene lookup returns CDR1 MDHEN and CDR2 SYDVKM. The CDR3 nucleotides read TGTGCCAGCACCGTATGGACAGGGACCGTGGAAGCTTTCTTT. Its protein product is CASTVWTGTVEAFF.

This clone was recorded only once. The chain employs TRBV2 and TRBJ1-5; D not certain. CDR1 SNHLY and CDR2 FYNNEI come from the germline V gene. The CDR3 length is 12 residues. V was trimmed by 3 bases and J by 7 bases, leaving 7 bases between them. The CDR3 DNA sequence: TGTGCCAGCAGTGAGGTGTTGCAGCCCCAGCATTTT. Protein sequence: CASSEVLQPQHF.

The CDR3 here is CASSELGQGRNEAFF. Written as DNA, the CDR3 is TGTGCCAGCAGTGAATTGGGGCAGGGGAGAAATGAAGCTTTCTTT. This chain joins TRBV6-1 and TRBJ1-1; D possibly corresponds to TRBD1 (6 bases). V lost 2 bases and J lost 7, with 17 bases in between. Germline CDR1 MNHNS, CDR2 SASEGT. The CDR3 sequence is 15 residues long.